Below, one T cell receptor beta chain is given with its context. The data were obtained in a study of blood T cell repertoires in COVID-19. About the study: Acute and convalescent COVID-19 specimens originated in the United States, Italy and Spain. The analysed material was cDNA or gDNA that came from T cells, B-cell-depleted T cells, or PBMCs.

Original handling: The authors estimated nucleated cell counts from reference gene primer amplification. Assay: immunoSEQ multiplex PCR; the TCRdb copy retains only in-frame clones and omits some. V and J calls and clone size are those listed in that table; D and trimming were worked out from the DNA. Of approximately 260,000 clones listed, about 91% were seen once; the top ten hold around 4.6%. V lost 1 base and J lost 2, with 11 bases in between. The CDR3 has 15 amino acids. From germline, CDR1 is MGHRA and CDR2 YSYEKL. The sample taken for sequencing was peripheral blood. This chain connects TRBV4-1 to TRBJ1-2; D ambiguous. The origin of this receptor is a woman aged 40 to 50 who had recovered from COVID-19. CDR3 residues: CASSQGFGENYGYTF. The CDR3 DNA reads as TGCGCCAGCAGCCAAGGGTTTGGAGAGAACTATGGCTACACCTTC.